This TCR beta chain derives from a study of cytomegalovirus exposure and HLA in healthy donors. Points from the study as a whole: It was only CMV serostatus that was available as immune exposure information.

CDR1 is LGHNA, CDR2 YNFKEQ, per germline. Losses at the gene ends were 4 bases for V and 2 bases for J; bases not matched to a gene: 4. CDR3 size: 15 residues. PCR primers comprised 60 Vbeta and 13 Jbeta primers. TCRdb keeps only in-frame clones here, not all; method: immunoSEQ multiplex PCR. The repertoire holds roughly 130,000 clones, with 60% to 85% as singletons. The table lists this clone with a count of one. Its antigen is currently unknown. The sequenced material came from PBMCs. This sequence was found in a man younger than 35 in good health and CMV-seronegative. This chain connects TRBV4-2 to TRBJ2-2; 7 bases are shared with TRBD1. In DNA form, the CDR3 reads TGTGCCAGCAGCCCCGGGACAGCAAACACCGGGGAGCTGTTTTTT. Its translation is CASSPGTANTGELFF.